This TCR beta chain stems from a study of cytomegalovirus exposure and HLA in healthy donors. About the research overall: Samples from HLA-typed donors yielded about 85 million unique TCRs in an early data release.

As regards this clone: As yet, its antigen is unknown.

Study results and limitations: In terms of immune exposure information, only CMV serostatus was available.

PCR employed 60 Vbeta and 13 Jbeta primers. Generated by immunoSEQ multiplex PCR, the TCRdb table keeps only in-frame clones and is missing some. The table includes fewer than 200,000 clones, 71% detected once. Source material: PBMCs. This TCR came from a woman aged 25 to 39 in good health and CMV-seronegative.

CDR3 protein: CAWSETWETQYF. The CDR3 DNA reads TGTGCCTGGAGTGAAACATGGGAGACCCAGTACTTC. The chain links TRBV30 to TRBJ2-5, with unresolved D. Germline CDR1 and CDR2: GTSNPN and SVGIG (reference sequence). Trimming took 1 base from V and 5 from J, leaving 8 bases between them. The CDR3 runs to 12 residues. Combining the CDR3 with reference TRBV30 and TRBJ2-5 gives the whole variable domain SQTIHQWPATLVQPVGSPLSLECTVEGTSNPNLYWYRQAAGRGLQLLFYSVGIGQISSEVPQNLSASRPQDRQFILSSKKLLLSDSGFYLCAWSETWETQYFGPGTRLLVL.